The 5 T cell receptor beta chains listed next were all sequenced from one sample in a study of blood T cell repertoires in COVID-19. TCRdb keeps only in-frame clones here, not all; method: immunoSEQ multiplex PCR. Counted here are under 250,000 clones, 70% to 90% occurring once; the ten biggest clones make up around 2.5%. The specimen sequenced was peripheral blood. These receptor sequences come from a woman aged 70 to 79 with COVID-19, enrolled during active disease.

This CDR3 is CSVVGGDQPQHF. The CDR3 coding sequence is TGCAGCGTTGTGGGGGGAGATCAGCCCCAGCATTTT. The chain is built from TRBV29-1 and TRBJ1-5; possible D gene TRBD1, 5 bases. From germline, CDR1 is SQVTM and CDR2 ANQGSEA. The V and J ends lost 4 bases and 5 bases respectively, with 9 bases between them. The CDR3 length is 12 residues.

CDR3 sequence (DNA): TGTGCCAGCAGCTTAGGAAGGCGGGGGGGTGAAGGCGAAAAACTGTTTTTT. Its protein is CASSLGRRGGEGEKLFF. The rearrangement links TRBV7-2 to TRBJ1-4, with TRBD1 as a possible D gene (5 bases). The CDR3 runs 17 residues. V was shortened by 1 base and J by 8 bases, with 20 bases between the two germline ends. Germline CDR1 and CDR2: SGHTA and FQGNSA.

This clone was seen once. This sequence joins TRBV5-3 and TRBJ2-7; 8 nucleotides align to TRBD2. TRBV5-3 is noted as an ORF with a role that remains uncertain. The trim removed 2 bases at V and 5 bases at J, leaving 3 bases unmatched. This CDR3 has 13 residues. The CDR3 DNA reads as TGTGCCAGAAGCTTAAAGCGGGAGAACGAGCAGTACTTC. Encoded protein: CARSLKRENEQYF.

The chain employs TRBV4-1 and TRBJ1-5; D ambiguous. CDR3 length: 14 residues. CDR1 and CDR2 from the germline V gene are MGHRA and YSYEKL. V was pared by 0 bases and J by 9 bases, with 12 bases between. The CDR3 loop reads CASSQEKGRGPQHF. In DNA, the CDR3 is TGCGCCAGCAGCCAAGAAAAAGGGCGGGGGCCCCAGCATTTT.

CDR3 protein: CASSPTGFEAFF. In nucleotides, the CDR3 is TGCGCCAGCAGCCCGACAGGGTTCGAAGCTTTCTTT. V gene TRBV5-1 combines with J gene TRBJ1-1; TRBD1 matches 7 bases. V dropped 4 bases and J dropped 8; count of bases not matched to a gene: 5. This CDR3 is built from 12 residues. The germline CDR1 and CDR2 sequences are SGHRS and YFSETQ. The full variable domain, in which reference TRBV5-1 and TRBJ1-1 provide the parts outside the CDR3, is KAGVTQTPRYLIKTRGQQVTLSCSPISGHRSVSWYQQTPGQGLQFLFEYFSETQRNKGNFPGRFSGRQFSNSRSEMNVSTLELGDSALYLCASSPTGFEAFFGQGTRLTVV.